The T cell receptor (beta chain) described here comes from a study of T cell changes during pregnancy in multiple sclerosis. Germline CDR1 is SEHNR and CDR2 is FQNEAQ (reference sequence). This CDR3 has 16 residues. V lost 4 bases and J lost 4; bases outside the gene matches: 2. Sequenced by immunoSEQ multiplex PCR; TCRdb stores in-frame clones only, minus some. Here the sample spans more than 100,000 clones, around 94% being singletons. The material was peripheral blood, obtained after pregnancy. The chain is built from TRBV7-9 and TRBJ2-3, with 16 bases that match TRBD2. The receptor was derived from a female donor with multiple sclerosis, enrolled in a pregnancy study. The CDR3: CASSSGLAGGSDTQYF. The CDR3 DNA reads as TGTGCCAGCAGCTCGGGACTAGCGGGAGGGTCAGATACGCAGTATTTT.